This paragraph reports one T cell receptor (beta chain). The sample belongs to a study of control samples from healthy donors and cancer patients. Only in-frame clones appear in the TCRdb table, and some are missing; sequencing was by immunoSEQ multiplex PCR. This sample yields fewer than 200,000 clones, of which roughly 94% are seen a single time; around 15% belongs to the top ten. Material: PBMCs. The TCR sequence derives from a man in his sixties with colorectal cancer.

The CDR3 bases are TGCGCCAGCAGCTTCGGGACAGACCAAAACTATGGCTACACCTTC. As protein: CASSFGTDQNYGYTF. The rearrangement joins TRBV5-1 to TRBJ1-2; the match to TRBD1 covers 7 bases. The germline gives CDR1 SGHRS, CDR2 YFSETQ. Trimming took 2 bases from V and 2 from J; bases not matched to a gene: 6. This CDR3 has 15 amino acids.